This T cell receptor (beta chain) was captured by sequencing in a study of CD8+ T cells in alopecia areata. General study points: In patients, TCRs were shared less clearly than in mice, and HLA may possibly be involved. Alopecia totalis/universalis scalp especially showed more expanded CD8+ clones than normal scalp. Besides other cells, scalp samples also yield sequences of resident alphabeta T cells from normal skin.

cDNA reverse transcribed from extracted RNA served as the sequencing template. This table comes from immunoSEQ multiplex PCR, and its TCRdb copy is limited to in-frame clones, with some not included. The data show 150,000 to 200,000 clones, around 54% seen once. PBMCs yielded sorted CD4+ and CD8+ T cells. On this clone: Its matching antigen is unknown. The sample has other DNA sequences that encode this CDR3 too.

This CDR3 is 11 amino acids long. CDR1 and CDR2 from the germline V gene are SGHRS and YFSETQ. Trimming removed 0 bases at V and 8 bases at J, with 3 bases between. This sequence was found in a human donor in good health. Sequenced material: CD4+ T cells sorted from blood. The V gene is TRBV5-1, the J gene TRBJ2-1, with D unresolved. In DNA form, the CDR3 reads TGCGCCAGCAGCTTGGCCTATGAGCAGTTCTTC. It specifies CASSLAYEQFF.